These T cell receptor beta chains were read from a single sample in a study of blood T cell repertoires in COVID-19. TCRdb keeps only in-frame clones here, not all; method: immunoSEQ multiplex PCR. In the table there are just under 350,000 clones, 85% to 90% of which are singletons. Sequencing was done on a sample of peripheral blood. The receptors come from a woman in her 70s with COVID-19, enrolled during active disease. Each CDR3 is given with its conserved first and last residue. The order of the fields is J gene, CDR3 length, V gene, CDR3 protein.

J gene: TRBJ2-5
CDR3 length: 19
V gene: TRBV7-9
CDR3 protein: CASSRFRTSGGSYQETQYF

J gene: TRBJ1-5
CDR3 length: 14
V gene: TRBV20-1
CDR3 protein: CSAGGQGIGLPQHF

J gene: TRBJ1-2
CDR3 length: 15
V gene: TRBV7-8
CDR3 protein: CASSELGTVLYGYTF

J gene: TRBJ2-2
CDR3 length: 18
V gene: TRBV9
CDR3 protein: CASSVRLAGVTNTGELFF

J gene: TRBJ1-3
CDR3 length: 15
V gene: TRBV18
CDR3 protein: CASSPTGVTGNTIYF

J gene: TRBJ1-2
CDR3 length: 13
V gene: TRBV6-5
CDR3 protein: CASSPGQGLGYTF

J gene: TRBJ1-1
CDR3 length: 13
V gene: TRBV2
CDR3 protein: CASSGGQGVAAFF

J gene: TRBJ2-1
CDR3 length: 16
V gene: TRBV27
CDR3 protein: CASSLRLLAAYNEQFF

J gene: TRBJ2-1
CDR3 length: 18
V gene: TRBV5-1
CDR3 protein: CASSLAGTSGGVYNEQFF

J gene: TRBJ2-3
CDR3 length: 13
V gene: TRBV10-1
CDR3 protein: CASSRDPTDTQYF

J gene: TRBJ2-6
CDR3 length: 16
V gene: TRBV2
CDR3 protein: CASSEEGRSGANVLTF

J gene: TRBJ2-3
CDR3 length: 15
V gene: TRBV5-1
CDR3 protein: CASSSSTSGTDTQYF

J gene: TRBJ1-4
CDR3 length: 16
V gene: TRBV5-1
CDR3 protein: CASSLLIGPGNEKLFF

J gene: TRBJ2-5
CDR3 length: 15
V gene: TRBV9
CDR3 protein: CASSPWGGLKETQYF

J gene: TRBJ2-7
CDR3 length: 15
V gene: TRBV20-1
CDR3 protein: CSASAWADNPYEQYF

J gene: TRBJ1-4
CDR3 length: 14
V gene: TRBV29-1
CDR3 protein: CSVAPGTGGEKLFF

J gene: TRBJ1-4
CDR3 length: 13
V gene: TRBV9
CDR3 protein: CASSPRTATELFF

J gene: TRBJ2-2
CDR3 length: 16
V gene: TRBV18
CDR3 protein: CASSPTQDRNTGELFF

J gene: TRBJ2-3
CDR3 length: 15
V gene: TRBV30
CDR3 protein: CAWSADSKATDTQYF

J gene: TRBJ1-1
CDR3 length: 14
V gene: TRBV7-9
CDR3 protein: CASSTSGRAAEAFF

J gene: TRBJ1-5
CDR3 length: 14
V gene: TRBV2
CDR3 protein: CASSGGGWGQPQHF

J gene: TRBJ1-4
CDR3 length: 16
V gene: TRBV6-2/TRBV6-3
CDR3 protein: CASSPRTARANEKLFF

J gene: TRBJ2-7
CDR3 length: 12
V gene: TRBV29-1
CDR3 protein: CSVTVGGDQQYF

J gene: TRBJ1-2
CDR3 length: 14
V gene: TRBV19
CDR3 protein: CASSIADRRHGYTF

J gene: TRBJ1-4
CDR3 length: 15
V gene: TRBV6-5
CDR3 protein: CASSYGGAGREKLFF

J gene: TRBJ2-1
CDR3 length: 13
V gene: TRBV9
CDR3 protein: CASSVTSRNEQFF

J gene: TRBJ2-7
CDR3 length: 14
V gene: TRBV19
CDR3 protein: CASSIAGGTYEQYF

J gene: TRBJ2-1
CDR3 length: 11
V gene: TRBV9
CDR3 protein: CASSGSAGNFF

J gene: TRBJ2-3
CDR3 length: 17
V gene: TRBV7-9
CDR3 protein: CASSFPSGSHKTDTQYF

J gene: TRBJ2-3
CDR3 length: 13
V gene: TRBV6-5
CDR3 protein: CATTGGTTDTQYF

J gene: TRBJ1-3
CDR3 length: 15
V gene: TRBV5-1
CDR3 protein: CASSLRTGQGNTIYF

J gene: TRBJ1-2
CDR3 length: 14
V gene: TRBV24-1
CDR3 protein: CATSDPGQGRGYTF

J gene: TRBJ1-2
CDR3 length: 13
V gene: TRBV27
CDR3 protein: CASSPGEDYGYTF

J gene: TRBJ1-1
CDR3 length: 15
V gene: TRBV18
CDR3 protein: CASSMGPDGYTEAFF

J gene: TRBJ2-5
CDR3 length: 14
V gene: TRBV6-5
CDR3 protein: CASSRTGLQETQYF

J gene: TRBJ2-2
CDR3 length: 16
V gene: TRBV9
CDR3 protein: CASSVGGPANTGELFF